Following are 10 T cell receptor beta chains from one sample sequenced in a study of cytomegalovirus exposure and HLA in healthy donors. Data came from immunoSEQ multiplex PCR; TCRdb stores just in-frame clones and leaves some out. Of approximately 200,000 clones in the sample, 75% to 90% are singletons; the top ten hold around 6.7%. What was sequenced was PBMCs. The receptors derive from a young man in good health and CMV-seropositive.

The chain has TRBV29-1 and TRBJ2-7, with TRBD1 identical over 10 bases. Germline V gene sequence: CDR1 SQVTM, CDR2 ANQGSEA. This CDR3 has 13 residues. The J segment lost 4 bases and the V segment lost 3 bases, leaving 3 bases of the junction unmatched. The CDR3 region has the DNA TGCAGCGTTGATCGGACAGGGGGTTACGAGCAGTACTTC. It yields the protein CSVDRTGGYEQYF.

CDR3 nucleotide sequence: TGTGCCAGCAGTTGGGGCTTCGGCGAGCAGTTCTTC. It translates to CASSWGFGEQFF. The gene calls are TRBV27 and TRBJ2-1; tentatively, D is TRBD1 (5 bases). Germline CDR1 reads MNHEY; CDR2 reads SMNVEV (reference sequence). V dropped 4 bases and J dropped 10 bases, with 11 bases sitting between them. The CDR3 length is 12 residues.

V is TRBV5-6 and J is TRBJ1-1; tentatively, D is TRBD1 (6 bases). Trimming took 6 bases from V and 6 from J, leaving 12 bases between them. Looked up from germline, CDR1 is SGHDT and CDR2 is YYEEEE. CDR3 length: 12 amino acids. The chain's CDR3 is CASTHEGAEAFF. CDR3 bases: TGTGCCAGCACCCATGAGGGGGCTGAAGCTTTCTTT.

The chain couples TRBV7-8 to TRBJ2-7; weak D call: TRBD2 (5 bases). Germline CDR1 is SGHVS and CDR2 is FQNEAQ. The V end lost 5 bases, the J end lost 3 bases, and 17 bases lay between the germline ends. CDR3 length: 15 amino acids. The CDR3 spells CASSLTAGELYEQYF. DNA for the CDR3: TGTGCCAGCAGCCTAACCGCCGGGGAGCTCTACGAGCAGTACTTC.

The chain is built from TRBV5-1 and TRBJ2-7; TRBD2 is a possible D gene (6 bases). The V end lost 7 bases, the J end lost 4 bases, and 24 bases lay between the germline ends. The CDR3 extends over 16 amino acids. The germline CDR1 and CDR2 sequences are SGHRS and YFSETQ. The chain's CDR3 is CASPPFLRLDRYEQYF. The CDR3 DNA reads TGCGCCAGCCCCCCTTTCCTAAGACTAGATAGATACGAGCAGTACTTC.

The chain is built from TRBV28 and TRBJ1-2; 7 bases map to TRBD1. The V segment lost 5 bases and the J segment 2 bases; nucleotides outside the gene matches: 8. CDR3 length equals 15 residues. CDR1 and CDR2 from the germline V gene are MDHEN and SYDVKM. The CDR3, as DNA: TGTGCCAGCAGTCCAGAGGAGGACAGGAACTATGGCTACACCTTC. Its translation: CASSPEEDRNYGYTF.

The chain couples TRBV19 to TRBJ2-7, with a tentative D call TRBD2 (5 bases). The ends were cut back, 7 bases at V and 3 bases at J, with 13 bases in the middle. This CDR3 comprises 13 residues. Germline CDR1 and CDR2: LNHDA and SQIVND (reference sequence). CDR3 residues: CASTGEGNYEQYF. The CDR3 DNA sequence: TGTGCCAGTACCGGGGAAGGCAACTACGAGCAGTACTTC.

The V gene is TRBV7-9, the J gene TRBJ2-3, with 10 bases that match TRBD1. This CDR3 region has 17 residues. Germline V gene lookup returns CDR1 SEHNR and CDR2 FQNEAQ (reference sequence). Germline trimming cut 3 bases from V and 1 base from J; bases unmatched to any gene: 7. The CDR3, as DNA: TGTGCCAGCAGCTTCACGACAGGGGGCGGGCGCACAGATACGCAGTATTTT. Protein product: CASSFTTGGGRTDTQYF.

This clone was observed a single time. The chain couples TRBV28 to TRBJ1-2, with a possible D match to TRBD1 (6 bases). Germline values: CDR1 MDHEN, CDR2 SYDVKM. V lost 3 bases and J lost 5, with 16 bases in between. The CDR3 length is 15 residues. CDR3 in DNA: TGTGCCAGCAGTTTCCGGACAGCGAGCCTATATGGCTACACCTTC. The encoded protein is CASSFRTASLYGYTF.

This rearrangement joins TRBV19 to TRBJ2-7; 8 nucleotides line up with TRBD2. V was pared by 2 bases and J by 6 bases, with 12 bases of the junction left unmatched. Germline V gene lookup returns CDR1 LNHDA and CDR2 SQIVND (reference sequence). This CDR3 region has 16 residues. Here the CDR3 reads CASSIPLGGGSGEQYF. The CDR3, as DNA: TGTGCCAGTAGTATACCCCTCGGGGGGGGATCGGGCGAGCAGTACTTC. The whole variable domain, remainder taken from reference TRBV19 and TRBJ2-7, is DGGITQSPKYLFRKEGQNVTLSCEQNLNHDAMYWYRQDPGQGLRLIYYSQIVNDFQKGDIAEGYSVSREKKESFPLTVTSAQKNPTAFYLCASSIPLGGGSGEQYFGPGTRLTVT.